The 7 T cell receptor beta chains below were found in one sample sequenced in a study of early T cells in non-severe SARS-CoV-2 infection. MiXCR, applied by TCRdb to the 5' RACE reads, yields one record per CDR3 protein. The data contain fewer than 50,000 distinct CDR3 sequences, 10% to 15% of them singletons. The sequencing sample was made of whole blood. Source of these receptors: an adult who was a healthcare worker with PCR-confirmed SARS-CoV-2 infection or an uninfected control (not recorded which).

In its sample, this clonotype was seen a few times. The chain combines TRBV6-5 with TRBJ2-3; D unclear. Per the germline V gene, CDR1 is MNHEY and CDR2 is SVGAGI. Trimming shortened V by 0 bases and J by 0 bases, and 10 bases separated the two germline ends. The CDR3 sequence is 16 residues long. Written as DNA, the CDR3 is TGTGCCAGCAGTTACTCGATGAGAACTAGCACAGATACGCAGTATTTT. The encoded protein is CASSYSMRTSTDTQYF.

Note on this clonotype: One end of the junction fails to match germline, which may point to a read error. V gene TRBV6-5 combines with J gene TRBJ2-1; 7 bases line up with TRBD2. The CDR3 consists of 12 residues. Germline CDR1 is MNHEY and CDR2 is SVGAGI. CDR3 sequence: CASTNLAGRSLF. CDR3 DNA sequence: TGTGCCAGCACCAACCTCGCCGGGAGGTCCCTCTTC.

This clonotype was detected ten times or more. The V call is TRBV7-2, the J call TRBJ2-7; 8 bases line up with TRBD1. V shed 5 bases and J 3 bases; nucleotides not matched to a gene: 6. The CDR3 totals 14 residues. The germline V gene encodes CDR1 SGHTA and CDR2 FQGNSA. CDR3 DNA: TGTGCCAGCAGCCGGACAGGGACTCTCTACGAGCAGTACTTC. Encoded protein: CASSRTGTLYEQYF.

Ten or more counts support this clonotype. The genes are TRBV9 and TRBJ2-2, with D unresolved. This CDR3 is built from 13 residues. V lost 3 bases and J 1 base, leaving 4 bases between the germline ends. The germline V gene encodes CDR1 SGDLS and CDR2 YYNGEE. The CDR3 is CASSGGNTGELFF. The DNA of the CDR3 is TGTGCCAGCAGCGGGGGGAACACCGGGGAGCTGTTTTTT.

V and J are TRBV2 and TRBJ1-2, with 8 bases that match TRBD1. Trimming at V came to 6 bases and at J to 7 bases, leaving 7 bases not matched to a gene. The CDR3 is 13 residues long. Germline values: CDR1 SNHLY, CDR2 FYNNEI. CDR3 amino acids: CASRTGVEGGYTF. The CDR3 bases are TGTGCCAGCAGGACAGGGGTTGAGGGTGGCTACACCTTC. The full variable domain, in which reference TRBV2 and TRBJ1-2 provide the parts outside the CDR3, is EPEVTQTPSHQVTQMGQEVILRCVPISNHLYFYWYRQILGQKVEFLVSFYNNEISEKSEIFDDQFSVERPDGSNFTLKIRSTKLEDSAMYFCASRTGVEGGYTFGSGTRLTVV.

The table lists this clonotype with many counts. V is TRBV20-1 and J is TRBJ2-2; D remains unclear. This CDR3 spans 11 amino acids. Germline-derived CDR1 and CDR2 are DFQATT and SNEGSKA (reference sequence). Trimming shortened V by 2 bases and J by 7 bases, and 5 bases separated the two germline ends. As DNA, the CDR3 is TGCAGTGCTAGAAACCGCGGGGAGCTGTTTTTT. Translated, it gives CSARNRGELFF.

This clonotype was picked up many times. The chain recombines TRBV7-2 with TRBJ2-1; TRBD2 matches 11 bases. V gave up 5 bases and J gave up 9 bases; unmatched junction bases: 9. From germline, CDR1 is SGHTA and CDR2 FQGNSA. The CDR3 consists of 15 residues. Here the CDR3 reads CASSLTSGRRSEQFF. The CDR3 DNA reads TGTGCCAGCAGCCTCACTAGCGGGAGAAGGAGTGAGCAGTTCTTC.